The 32 T cell receptor beta chains in this list originate from one sample, sequenced in a study of cytomegalovirus exposure and HLA in healthy donors (dated by TCRdb to about 2017). Receptor libraries were prepared by the immunoSEQ multiplex PCR assay. For the multiplex PCR, a mixture combining 60 forward primers for TCR Vbeta segments and 13 reverse primers for TCR Jbeta segments was used. In TCRdb, the immuneACCESS table is reduced to in-frame sequences with V and J assigned. These tables do not hold every clone; where another copy was compared, an unresolved V gene accounts for under half, and the others remain unexplained. The sample profile shows about 43,000 clones; roughly 77% of them were found once. The ten top clones hold roughly 1.4% of the sample. The sequenced sample consisted of PBMCs. These receptors all stem from a man aged 25 to 40 in good health and CMV-seronegative.

The V gene is TRBV6-4, the J gene TRBJ2-2; TRBD1 aligns across 9 bases. Germline assignment: CDR1 MRHNA and CDR2 SNTAGT. This CDR3 is built from 15 residues. Trimming took 8 bases from V and 3 from J; bases not matched to a gene: 7. The CDR3 DNA is TGTGCCAGCGGCAAGACAGGGGGTGACACCGGGGAGCTGTTTTTT. Translated, it gives CASGKTGGDTGELFF.

The chain couples TRBV2 to TRBJ2-5; 11 bases align to TRBD2. J was trimmed by 5 bases and V by 9 bases; bases with no gene match: 20. This CDR3 region has 18 residues. Germline lookup yields CDR1 SNHLY and CDR2 FYNNEI. The CDR3 nucleotides read TGTGCCAGACAGGGGGCGGCTAGCGGGAGGAGTGTGGGGGAGACCCAGTACTTC. Amino acid sequence: CARQGAASGRSVGETQYF. The full variable domain, rest sourced from reference TRBV2 and TRBJ2-5, is EPEVTQTPSHQVTQMGQEVILRCVPISNHLYFYWYRQILGQKVEFLVSFYNNEISEKSEIFDDQFSVERPDGSNFTLKIRSTKLEDSAMYFCARQGAASGRSVGETQYFGPGTRLLVL.

The J gene is TRBJ1-4, the V gene TRBV19; D is ambiguous. Germline V gives CDR1 LNHDA, CDR2 SQIVND (reference sequence). The CDR3 consists of 13 residues. V lost 1 base and J 4 bases, leaving 4 bases between the germline ends. CDR3 nucleotides: TGTGCCAGTAGTATAGCCATTAATGAAAAACTGTTTTTT. It translates to CASSIAINEKLFF.

The J gene is TRBJ2-7, the V gene TRBV2; 8 bases align to TRBD1. The V segment lost 3 bases and the J segment 1 base; nucleotides outside the gene matches: 11. Germline V lookup: CDR1 SNHLY, CDR2 FYNNEI. CDR3 length equals 17 residues. CDR3 loop: CASSDIGQGSSSYEQYF. The CDR3 nucleotides are TGTGCCAGCAGTGATATAGGACAGGGTTCGAGTTCCTACGAGCAGTACTTC.

This chain links TRBV15 with TRBJ1-6; D not resolved. The germline V gene has CDR1 LNHNV and CDR2 YYDKDF (reference sequence). The CDR3 spans 14 residues. V was trimmed by 5 bases and J by 7 bases, leaving 12 bases between them. This chain's CDR3 is CATSQIVGNSPLHF. CDR3 DNA: TGTGCCACCAGCCAGATCGTCGGGAATTCACCCCTCCACTTT. The full variable domain, in which reference TRBV15 and TRBJ1-6 provide the parts outside the CDR3, is DAMVIQNPRYQVTQFGKPVTLSCSQTLNHNVMYWYQQKSSQAPKLLFHYYDKDFNNEADTPDNFQSRRPNTSFCFLDIRSPGLGDTAMYLCATSQIVGNSPLHFGNGTRLTVT.

This chain connects TRBV6-5 to TRBJ2-7, with 7 bases fitting TRBD1. Germline loops: CDR1 MNHEY, CDR2 SVGAGI. This CDR3 comprises 13 residues. Unmatched junction bases numbered 3, after V lost 5 bases and J lost 2 bases. CDR3 sequence: CASSRDSTYEQYF. The CDR3 DNA sequence: TGTGCCAGCAGTCGGGACAGCACCTACGAGCAGTACTTC.

The rearrangement links TRBV10-3 to TRBJ2-1; 7 nucleotides line up with TRBD2. The CDR3 runs to 15 residues. Germline values: CDR1 ENHRY, CDR2 SYGVKD. Trimming took 10 bases from V and 3 from J; bases not matched to a gene: 12. CDR3: CATGLGAGDYNEQFF. The CDR3 DNA is TGTGCCACCGGCCTCGGGGCGGGAGACTACAATGAGCAGTTCTTC.

V gene TRBV7-2 combines with J gene TRBJ1-5; D not certain. V was shortened by 5 bases and J by 5 bases, with 16 bases between the two germline ends. Germline CDR1 and CDR2: SGHTA and FQGNSA. CDR3 size: 15 residues. CDR3 sequence reads: CASSPPEPRYQPQHF. As DNA, the CDR3 is TGTGCCAGCAGCCCCCCGGAGCCTAGGTATCAGCCCCAGCATTTT.

CDR3 protein: CASSLFLDYQPQHF. The DNA for the CDR3 is TGTGCCAGCAGTTTGTTTCTGGACTATCAGCCCCAGCATTTT. The V gene is TRBV28, the J gene TRBJ1-5, with unresolved D. The germline gives CDR1 MDHEN, CDR2 SYDVKM. Trimming cost V 3 bases and J 5 bases, with 11 bases left between them. The CDR3 is 14 residues long.

The chain joins TRBV29-1 to TRBJ1-1; TRBD1 matches at 8 bases. The CDR3 totals 13 residues. Germline V gives CDR1 SQVTM, CDR2 ANQGSEA. V shed 3 bases, J shed 9 bases, and the junction held 9 bases outside the gene matches. CDR3 protein: CSVDGQGHTKAFF. CDR3 coding DNA: TGCAGCGTTGACGGACAGGGCCATACGAAAGCTTTCTTT.

The chain's CDR3 is CASSPRDGGTYEQYF. As DNA, the CDR3 is TGTGCCAGCAGTCCCCGGGACGGGGGGACCTACGAGCAGTACTTC. The V call is TRBV6-5, the J call TRBJ2-7, with 7 nucleotides matching TRBD2. Germline lookup yields CDR1 MNHEY and CDR2 SVGAGI. The CDR3 contains 15 residues. After removal of 5 bases from V and 2 bases from J, the junction contained 9 bases not matched to a gene.

The V call is TRBV6-5, the J call TRBJ2-7; TRBD1 matches at 7 bases. The J segment lost 3 bases and the V segment lost 2 bases, leaving 4 bases of the junction unmatched. CDR1 and CDR2 from the germline V gene are MNHEY and SVGAGI. The CDR3 loop spans 14 amino acids. CDR3 amino acids: CASSYNPGGYEQYF. The CDR3 DNA follows: TGTGCCAGCAGTTACAATCCAGGGGGCTACGAGCAGTACTTC.

The chain has TRBV7-3 and TRBJ1-1; no firm D call. V dropped 7 bases and J dropped 1 base, with 10 bases sitting between them. This CDR3 has 13 residues. Per germline, CDR1 SGHTA and CDR2 FQGTGA. The CDR3 DNA reads as TGTGCCAGCACGGCACAGCCGAACACTGAAGCTTTCTTT. Translation: CASTAQPNTEAFF.

The chain is built from TRBV6-1 and TRBJ2-3; 9 nucleotides line up with TRBD2. The CDR3 extends over 14 amino acids. With 6 bases clipped from V and 0 bases from J, the junction kept 1 base outside the gene matches. Germline V gives CDR1 MNHNS, CDR2 SASEGT. The CDR3: CASRAGGSTDTQYF. The CDR3 DNA is TGTGCCAGCAGGGCGGGAGGGAGCACAGATACGCAGTATTTT.

The chain combines TRBV2 with TRBJ1-2; the match to TRBD1 covers 9 bases. The CDR3 covers 17 residues. V trimming: 6 bases; J trimming: 2 bases; junction bases outside the gene matches: 13. CDR1 SNHLY and CDR2 FYNNEI come from the germline V gene. The CDR3 DNA follows: TGTGCCAGCAGAACACCGGGACAGGGCAGGGTAAACTATGGCTACACCTTC. It encodes CASRTPGQGRVNYGYTF.

DNA of the CDR3: TGTGCCAGCAGCCCTGGATGGACAGGCAGGGAGTTCTTC. This codes for CASSPGWTGREFF. J is TRBJ2-1 and V is TRBV11-1; 7 positions match TRBD1. The CDR3 totals 13 residues. Germline lookup yields CDR1 SGHAT and CDR2 FQDESV (reference sequence). V trimming: 5 bases; J trimming: 14 bases; junction bases outside the gene matches: 12.

V and J are TRBV6-5 and TRBJ1-3; D is possibly TRBD1 (5 bases). There are 14 residues in the CDR3. The V gene's germline CDR1 is MNHEY and CDR2 SVGAGI. V gave up 6 bases and J gave up 0 bases, with 9 bases separating them. Written as DNA, the CDR3 is TGTGCCAGCAGAACCACAGGCTCTGGAAACACCATATATTTT. Translated, it gives CASRTTGSGNTIYF.

The chain has TRBV19 and TRBJ2-7; 13 positions agree with TRBD2. The CDR3 is 16 amino acids. With V trimmed by 9 bases and J by 3 bases, 11 bases remained unmatched. The germline V gene encodes CDR1 LNHDA and CDR2 SQIVND (reference sequence). CDR3 protein: CASRRTSGSINYEQYF. CDR3 DNA: TGTGCCAGCCGAAGGACTAGCGGGAGCATCAACTACGAGCAGTACTTC.

The chain combines TRBV5-6 with TRBJ2-3, with 9 bases fitting TRBD2. The CDR3 runs to 18 residues. J lost 2 bases, V lost 7 bases, and 17 bases had no gene match. Germline loops: CDR1 SGHDT, CDR2 YYEEEE. The CDR3 DNA reads TGTGCCAGCGAACCGGGACCCGGCGCTAGCGGGGACACAGATACGCAGTATTTT. This encodes CASEPGPGASGDTDTQYF.

This chain joins TRBV6-5 and TRBJ1-2, with 8 bases fitting TRBD1. The CDR3 runs 15 residues. The V segment lost 5 bases and the J segment 5 bases; nucleotides outside the gene matches: 10. CDR1 MNHEY and CDR2 SVGAGI come from the germline V gene. Here the CDR3 reads CASSTRTGRAYGYTF. CDR3 sequence (DNA): TGTGCCAGCAGTACGCGGACAGGGCGGGCGTATGGCTACACCTTC.

The V gene is TRBV11-2, the J gene TRBJ2-2; weak D call: TRBD1 (5 bases). V gave up 5 bases and J gave up 4 bases, with 14 bases separating them. The CDR3 length is 15 residues. Looked up from germline, CDR1 is SGHAT and CDR2 is FQNNGV. Written as DNA, the CDR3 is TGTGCCAGCAGCCAGACAGCGTGGGCCACCGGGGAGCTGTTTTTT. It translates to CASSQTAWATGELFF.

The chain links TRBV7-2 to TRBJ2-3, with 11 nucleotides matching TRBD2. This CDR3 is 18 amino acids long. V shed 5 bases, J shed 2 bases, and the junction held 12 bases outside the gene matches. Germline V lookup: CDR1 SGHTA, CDR2 FQGNSA. For the CDR3, the DNA is TGTGCCAGCAGCCCGAACCCTAGCGGGAGGACCGCCACAGATACGCAGTATTTT. Protein sequence: CASSPNPSGRTATDTQYF.

The V and J genes are TRBV5-4 and TRBJ1-1, with 9 bases lining up with TRBD1. The CDR3 contains 15 residues. Germline V gene data show CDR1 as SGHNT and CDR2 as YYREEE (reference sequence). The V gene end was trimmed by 7 bases and the J gene end by 2 bases; junction bases not matched to a gene: 9. The CDR3 here is CASLPTGGINTEAFF. CDR3 sequence (DNA): TGTGCCAGCTTACCGACAGGGGGGATAAACACTGAAGCTTTCTTT. Complete variable domain (other parts from reference TRBV5-4 and TRBJ1-1): ETGVTQSPTHLIKTRGQQVTLRCSSQSGHNTVSWYQQALGQGPQFIFQYYREEENGRGNFPPRFSGLQFPNYSSELNVNALELDDSALYLCASLPTGGINTEAFFGQGTRLTVV.

The V gene is TRBV7-9, the J gene TRBJ1-1, with TRBD1 matching 7 bases. From germline, CDR1 is SEHNR and CDR2 FQNEAQ (reference sequence). This CDR3 has 14 residues. CDR3 residues: CSGRTGTEHTEAFF. For the CDR3, the DNA is TGTTCCGGACGGACCGGGACAGAGCACACTGAAGCTTTCTTT.

The chain has TRBV2 and TRBJ2-5; D not resolved. From germline, CDR1 is SNHLY and CDR2 FYNNEI. The CDR3 contains 12 residues. V lost 4 bases and J 2 bases, leaving 5 bases between the germline ends. The chain's CDR3 is CASSAVQETQYF. The CDR3 coding sequence is TGTGCCAGCAGTGCAGTTCAAGAGACCCAGTACTTC.

The gene calls are TRBV9 and TRBJ2-5; 7 nucleotides agree with TRBD2. The J call is uncertain, as TRBJ2-7 better fits the DNA end. This CDR3 contains 14 residues. Germline values: CDR1 SGDLS, CDR2 YYNGEE. The DNA for the CDR3 is TGTGCCAGCGGCCCCGGGACTAACCGATACGAGCAGTACTTC. The encoded protein is CASGPGTNRYEQYF.

This clone was seen only a few times. V is TRBV11-2 and J is TRBJ2-7; 12 bases are a match to TRBD1. The ends lost 5 bases at V and 0 bases at J; junction bases unmatched: 8. The CDR3 consists of 17 residues. The V gene's germline CDR1 is SGHAT and CDR2 FQNNGV. DNA of the CDR3: TGTGCCAGCAGCCCAGGGACAGGGGGCGTTTACTCCTACGAGCAGTACTTC. Residues: CASSPGTGGVYSYEQYF.

The chain combines TRBV6-5 with TRBJ2-1; 9 nucleotides match TRBD1. Germline-derived CDR1 and CDR2 are MNHEY and SVGAGI. The CDR3 extends over 15 amino acids. J was trimmed by 5 bases and V by 7 bases; bases with no gene match: 9. In DNA form, the CDR3 reads TGTGCCAGCATGATCGACAGGGGGTCCAACAATGAGCAGTTCTTC. It translates to CASMIDRGSNNEQFF.

The chain couples TRBV9 to TRBJ2-7; possible D gene TRBD2, 7 bases. The germline CDR1 and CDR2 sequences are SGDLS and YYNGEE. CDR3 length: 18 amino acids. Between the trimmed V and J ends, which lost 0 bases and 1 base, there was a span of 20 bases. CDR3 in DNA: TGTGCCAGCAGCGTAGACGGTGGGGGCGGGAGCCTATCCTACGAGCAGTACTTC. The encoded protein is CASSVDGGGGSLSYEQYF.

The V call is TRBV28, the J call TRBJ2-7; weak D call: TRBD2 (5 bases). Germline V CDR1 and CDR2: MDHEN, SYDVKM. Trimming stripped 6 bases from V and 6 bases from J, with 15 bases between. The CDR3 loop spans 13 amino acids. The CDR3 region is CASSPRRVGEQYF. In nucleotides, the CDR3 is TGTGCCAGCAGCCCAAGGCGGGTAGGCGAGCAGTACTTC.

This clone was found a few times. The rearrangement joins TRBV6-1 to TRBJ2-1; TRBD2 agrees at 10 bases. CDR1 is MNHNS, CDR2 SASEGT, per germline. The V segment lost 3 bases and the J segment 6 bases; nucleotides outside the gene matches: 5. This CDR3 has 15 residues. The CDR3 nucleotides read TGTGCCAGCAGTGAGGAGGCTAGCGGGAGCAATGAGCAGTTCTTC. Translated: CASSEEASGSNEQFF.

The CDR3 DNA reads TGTGCCAGCGGGGGACTAGCGGGAGGCCGGGAGCTGTTTTTT. This translates into CASGGLAGGRELFF. This chain joins TRBV27 and TRBJ2-2, with 15 bases matching TRBD2. CDR3 size: 14 residues. The V gene end was trimmed by 8 bases and the J gene end by 9 bases; junction bases not matched to a gene: 4. Looked up from germline, CDR1 is MNHEY and CDR2 is SMNVEV (reference sequence).